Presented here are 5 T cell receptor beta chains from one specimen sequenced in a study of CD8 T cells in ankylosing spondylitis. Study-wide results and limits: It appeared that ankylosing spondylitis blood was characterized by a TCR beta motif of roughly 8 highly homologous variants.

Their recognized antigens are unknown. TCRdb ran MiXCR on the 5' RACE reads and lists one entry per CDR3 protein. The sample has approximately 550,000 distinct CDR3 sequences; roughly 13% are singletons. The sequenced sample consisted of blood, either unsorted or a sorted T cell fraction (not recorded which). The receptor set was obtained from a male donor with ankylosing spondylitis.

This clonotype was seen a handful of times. As DNA, the CDR3 is TGCAGCGTTGAACCCAGTTGGAACACTGAAGCTTTCTTT. It is translated as CSVEPSWNTEAFF. This rearrangement joins TRBV29-1 to TRBJ1-1; D gene uncertain. V gave up 2 bases and J gave up 1 base, with 8 bases separating them. CDR1 SQVTM and CDR2 ANQGSEA come from the germline V gene. The CDR3 extends over 13 amino acids.

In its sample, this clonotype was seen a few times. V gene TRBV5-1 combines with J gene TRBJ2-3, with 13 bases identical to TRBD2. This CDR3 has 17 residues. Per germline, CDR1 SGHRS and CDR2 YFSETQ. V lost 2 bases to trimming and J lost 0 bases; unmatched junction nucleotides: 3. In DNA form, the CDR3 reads TGCGCCAGCAGCTTTCTACTAGCGGGAGGGAGCACAGATACGCAGTATTTT. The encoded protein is CASSFLLAGGSTDTQYF.

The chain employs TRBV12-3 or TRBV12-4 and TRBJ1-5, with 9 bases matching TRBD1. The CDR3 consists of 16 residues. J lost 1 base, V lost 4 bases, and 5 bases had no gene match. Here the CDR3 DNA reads TGTGCCAGCAGTTCCCACAGGGGGCAAAGCAATCAGCCCCAGCATTTT. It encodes CASSSHRGQSNQPQHF.

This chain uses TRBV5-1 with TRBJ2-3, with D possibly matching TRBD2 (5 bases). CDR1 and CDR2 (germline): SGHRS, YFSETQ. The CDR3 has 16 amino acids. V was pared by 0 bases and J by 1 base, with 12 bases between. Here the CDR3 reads CASSLGPSGGTDTQYF. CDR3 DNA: TGCGCCAGCAGCTTGGGTCCCTCCGGGGGCACAGATACGCAGTATTTT.

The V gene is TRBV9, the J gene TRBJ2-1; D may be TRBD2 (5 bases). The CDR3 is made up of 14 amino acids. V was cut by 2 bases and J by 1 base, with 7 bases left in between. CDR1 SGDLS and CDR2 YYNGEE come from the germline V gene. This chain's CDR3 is CASSVGLSYNEQFF. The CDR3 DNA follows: TGTGCCAGCAGCGTCGGACTTTCCTACAATGAGCAGTTCTTC.